These 17 T cell receptor beta chains were all obtained from the same sample, sequenced in a study of Graves' ophthalmopathy and Graves' hyperthyroidism. For repertoire sequencing, the TCR beta CDR3 regions were amplified from RNA transcripts. The workflow started with a first-round RT-PCR run with HTBI primers and then moved on to a second-round multiplex PCR. TCRdb reanalysed the multiplex PCR reads using MiXCR and keeps one entry per CDR3 protein. The table lists roughly 400,000 distinct CDR3 sequences, approximately 18% of them singletons. The source material was peripheral blood. These receptors were taken from an adult woman with stable Graves' hyperthyroidism.

Many counts were recorded for this clonotype. This chain joins TRBV7-2 and TRBJ2-7; 7 bases are a match to TRBD2. The CDR3 runs 14 residues. Germline V gene data show CDR1 as SGHTA and CDR2 as FQGNSA. The J segment lost 3 bases and the V segment lost 4 bases, leaving 6 bases of the junction unmatched. The CDR3 bases are TGTGCCAGCAGCTCTAGCGGACAACGCTACGAGCAGTACTTC. This translates into CASSSSGQRYEQYF.

By share of the sample, this clonotype is medium-sized. The rearrangement uses TRBV12-3 or TRBV12-4 and TRBJ1-2; TRBD1 aligns across 9 bases. The V segment lost 4 bases and the J segment 7 bases; nucleotides outside the gene matches: 10. This CDR3 is built from 15 residues. The CDR3 DNA reads TGTGCCAGCAGTTCCCCCGGGACAGGGTTTGGTGGCTACACCTTC. Protein sequence: CASSSPGTGFGGYTF.

This clonotype was seen ten or more times. The genes are TRBV24-1 and TRBJ2-5; D not certain. CDR3 length: 15 amino acids. Germline values: CDR1 KGHDR, CDR2 SFDVKD. The germline V and J ends were trimmed by 3 bases and 7 bases, with 17 bases remaining between them. As DNA, the CDR3 is TGTGCCACCAGTGATGCGAGGCTTGCTACGGGGACCCAGTACTTC. This codes for CATSDARLATGTQYF.

This clonotype showed up many times. The rearrangement uses TRBV20-1 and TRBJ1-1, with D maybe TRBD1 (5 bases). V was cut by 3 bases and J by 5 bases, with 22 bases left in between. The V gene's germline CDR1 is DFQATT and CDR2 SNEGSKA (reference sequence). The CDR3 has 16 amino acids. CDR3 sequence: CSASGAGGRLLTEAFF. The DNA of the CDR3 is TGCAGTGCTAGCGGGGCGGGGGGGAGACTACTAACTGAAGCTTTCTTT.

Many counts were recorded for this clonotype. J is TRBJ2-7 and V is TRBV10-3, with D hard to call. V dropped 3 bases and J dropped 4 bases, with 10 bases sitting between them. The germline V gene encodes CDR1 ENHRY and CDR2 SYGVKD. The CDR3 covers 13 residues. The CDR3 DNA sequence: TGTGCCATCAGTGATCTGGGTCGGTACGAGCAGTACTTC. Translated, it gives CAISDLGRYEQYF.

This clonotype was seen ten or more times. The gene calls are TRBV5-1 and TRBJ1-6; D may be TRBD1 (5 bases). Germline V CDR1 and CDR2: SGHRS, YFSETQ. V gave up 3 bases and J gave up 7 bases, with 14 bases separating them. This CDR3 is built from 15 residues. CDR3 residues: CASSSVRGENSPLHF. The CDR3 DNA reads as TGCGCCAGCAGCTCGGTCCGGGGGGAGAATTCACCCCTCCACTTT.

With regard to this clonotype: A read error may explain this, as a much larger clone is one base away. Because it lacks the conserved phenylalanine or tryptophan at the end, this CDR3 is likely a read error. CDR3 amino acids: CASSEVYSNTEAFS. CDR3 nucleotides: TGTGCCAGCAGTGAAGTTTACAGTAACACTGAAGCTTTCTCT. This sequence joins TRBV6-1 and TRBJ1-1; D is ambiguous. This CDR3 contains 14 residues. Germline V lookup: CDR1 MNHNS, CDR2 SASEGT. V lost 1 base and J 2 bases, leaving 8 bases between the germline ends.

This clonotype was counted at least ten times. The rearrangement links TRBV6-5 to TRBJ1-1, with D tentatively TRBD1 (6 bases). CDR1 and CDR2 (germline): MNHEY, SVGAGI. With 4 bases removed from V and 7 bases from J, the gap between germline ends came to 13 bases. This CDR3 comprises 13 residues. Here the CDR3 reads CASSLQGRNEAFF. CDR3 DNA: TGTGCCAGCAGTTTACAGGGTAGGAATGAAGCTTTCTTT.

About this clonotype: This could be a read error, since a much larger clone is one nucleotide away. The conserved closing phenylalanine or tryptophan is absent in this CDR3, likely reflecting a read error. The chain carries TRBV4-1 and TRBJ1-3, with D perhaps matching TRBD1 (6 bases). The V and J ends lost 6 bases and 2 bases respectively, with 14 bases between them. CDR3 size: 15 residues. Germline CDR1 and CDR2: MGHRA and YSYEKL. This CDR3 is CASSIQGTAGNTIYV. In DNA, the CDR3 is TGCGCCAGCAGTATACAGGGAACCGCTGGAAACACCATATATGTT.

This clonotype has ten or more counts. The J gene is TRBJ2-5, the V gene TRBV3-1, with D perhaps matching TRBD1 or TRBD2 (5 bases each). CDR3 size: 16 residues. Trimming shortened V by 4 bases and J by 2 bases, and 17 bases separated the two germline ends. The germline V gene has CDR1 LGHDT and CDR2 YNNKEL (reference sequence). The CDR3 DNA is TGTGCCAGCAGCCCCTTCCCAGAGGGGATTCAAGAGACCCAGTACTTC. This encodes CASSPFPEGIQETQYF.

The V and J genes are TRBV27 and TRBJ2-5; D may correspond to TRBD1 or TRBD2 (6 bases each). V lost 5 bases, J lost 5 bases, and 18 bases lay in between. CDR1 MNHEY and CDR2 SMNVEV come from the germline V gene (reference sequence). This CDR3 has 15 amino acids. In DNA form, the CDR3 reads TGTGCCAGCAGTCGAAGTGGGGGGCGCGGGGAGACCCAGTACTTC. It codes for CASSRSGGRGETQYF.

This clonotype was found many times. This sequence joins TRBV28 and TRBJ2-7; 7 bases are shared with TRBD2. CDR1 MDHEN and CDR2 SYDVKM come from the germline V gene. The J segment lost 3 bases and the V segment lost 2 bases, leaving 4 bases of the junction unmatched. The CDR3 has 14 amino acids. CDR3 DNA: TGTGCCAGCAGTTTAGGCGGGAGTGTCTACGAGCAGTACTTC. It codes for CASSLGGSVYEQYF. Full variable domain (remainder filled in from reference TRBV28 and TRBJ2-7): DVKVTQSSRYLVKRTGEKVFLECVQDMDHENMFWYRQDPGLGLRLIYFSYDVKMKEKGDIPEGYSVSREKKERFSLILESASTNQTSMYLCASSLGGSVYEQYFGPGTRLTVT.

The chain combines TRBV5-1 with TRBJ2-2; 9 bases map to TRBD1. Germline CDR1 reads SGHRS; CDR2 reads YFSETQ. The CDR3 has 16 amino acids. With V trimmed by 2 bases and J by 5 bases, 7 bases remained unmatched. CDR3 bases: TGCGCCAGCAGCTTCGCTACAGGGGGCGATACCGGGGAGCTGTTTTTT. It translates to CASSFATGGDTGELFF.

The V call is TRBV10-3, the J call TRBJ1-1; 8 nucleotides agree with TRBD1. This CDR3 is 16 amino acids long. Germline-derived CDR1 and CDR2 are ENHRY and SYGVKD. V lost 1 base, J lost 7 bases, and 11 bases stayed unmatched. The CDR3 DNA follows: TGTGCCATCAGTGAGTTCTTACAGGGGGTGGTTAATGAAGCTTTCTTT. It codes for CAISEFLQGVVNEAFF.

This clonotype was seen ten or more times. The gene calls are TRBV7-2 and TRBJ1-1; no definite D call. Trimming removed 0 bases from V and 2 bases from J, with 7 bases in between. Germline loops: CDR1 SGHTA, CDR2 FQGNSA. The CDR3 is made up of 14 amino acids. CDR3 DNA: TGTGCCAGCAGCTTAGCGGGGATCAACACTGAAGCTTTCTTT. It encodes CASSLAGINTEAFF.

This clonotype was detected ten times or more. The chain employs TRBV4-1 and TRBJ2-7; 14 bases agree with TRBD2. The V and J ends lost 0 bases and 7 bases, in that order; junction bases with no gene match: 5. The CDR3 totals 16 residues. Germline V lookup: CDR1 MGHRA, CDR2 YSYEKL. The CDR3 region is CASSQDGGLAGVEQYF. For the CDR3, the DNA is TGCGCCAGCAGCCAAGATGGGGGACTAGCGGGAGTTGAGCAGTACTTC.

This clonotype was seen ten or more times. The rearrangement joins TRBV7-3 to TRBJ2-2, with 10 bases fitting TRBD1. The CDR3 spans 15 residues. CDR1 is SGHTA, CDR2 FQGTGA, per germline. V was pared by 5 bases and J by 10 bases, with 10 bases of the junction left unmatched. CDR3 protein: CASSRTGTGVEELFF. The DNA for the CDR3 is TGTGCCAGCAGCAGAACCGGGACAGGGGTTGAGGAGCTGTTTTTT.